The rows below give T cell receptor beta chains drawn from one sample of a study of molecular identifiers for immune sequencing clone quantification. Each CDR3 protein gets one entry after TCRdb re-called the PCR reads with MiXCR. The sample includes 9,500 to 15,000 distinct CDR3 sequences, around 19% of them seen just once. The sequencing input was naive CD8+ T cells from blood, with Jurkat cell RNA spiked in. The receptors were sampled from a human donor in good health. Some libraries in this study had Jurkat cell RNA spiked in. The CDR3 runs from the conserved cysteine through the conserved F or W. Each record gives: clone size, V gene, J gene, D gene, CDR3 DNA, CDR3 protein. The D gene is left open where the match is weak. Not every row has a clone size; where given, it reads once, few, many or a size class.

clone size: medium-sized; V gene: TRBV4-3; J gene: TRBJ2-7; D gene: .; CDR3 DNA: TGCGCCAGCAGCCAGGGACACGGGTACGAGCAGTACTTC; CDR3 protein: CASSQGHGYEQYF
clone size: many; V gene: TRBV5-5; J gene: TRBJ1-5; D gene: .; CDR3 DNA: TGTGCCAGCATCGTTATCTATAGCAATCAGCCCCAGCATTTT; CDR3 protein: CASIVIYSNQPQHF
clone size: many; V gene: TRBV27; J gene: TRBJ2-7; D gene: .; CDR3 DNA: TGTGCCAGCAGTTTTGGAGGCGAGCAGTACTTC; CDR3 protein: CASSFGGEQYF
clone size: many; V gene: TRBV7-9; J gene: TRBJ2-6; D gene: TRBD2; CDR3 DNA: TGTGCCAGCAGCCCCTTGGGGGGGATCTCTGGGGCCAACGTCCTGACTTTC; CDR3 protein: CASSPLGGISGANVLTF
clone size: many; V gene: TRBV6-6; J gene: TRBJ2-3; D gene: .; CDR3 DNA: TGTGCCAGCAGCCAAGGAGGGTCCTCTACAGATACGCAGTATTTT; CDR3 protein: CASSQGGSSTDTQYF
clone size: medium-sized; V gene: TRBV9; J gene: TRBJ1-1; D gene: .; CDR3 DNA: TGTGCCAGCAGCGTAGGAACCATGAACACTGAAGCTTTCTTT; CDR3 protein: CASSVGTMNTEAFF
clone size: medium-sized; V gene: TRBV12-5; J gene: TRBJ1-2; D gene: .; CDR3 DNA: TGTGCTAGTGCCGAGGGGTCCCTAGGCTACACCTTC; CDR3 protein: CASAEGSLGYTF
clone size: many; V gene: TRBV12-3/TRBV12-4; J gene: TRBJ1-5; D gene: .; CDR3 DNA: TGTGCCAGCAGCCCTTCATGGGGCAATCAGCCCCAGCATTTT; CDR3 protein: CASSPSWGNQPQHF
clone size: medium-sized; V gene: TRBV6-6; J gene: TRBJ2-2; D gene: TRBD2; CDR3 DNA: TGTGCCAGCAGCCCAGGACTAGTGGTCACCGGGGAGCTGTTTTTT; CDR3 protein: CASSPGLVVTGELFF
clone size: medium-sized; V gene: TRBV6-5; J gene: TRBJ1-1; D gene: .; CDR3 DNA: TGTGCCAGCAGTTACTCGAACACTGAAGCTTTCTTT; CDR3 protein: CASSYSNTEAFF
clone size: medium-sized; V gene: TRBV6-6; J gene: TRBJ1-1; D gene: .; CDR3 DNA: TGTGCCAGCAGTTATGGGGACACTGAAGCTTTCTTT; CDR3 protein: CASSYGDTEAFF
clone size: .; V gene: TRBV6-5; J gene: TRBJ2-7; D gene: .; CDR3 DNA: TGTGCCAGCAGTAGGGTTGGGGGAGTCGAGCAGTACTTC; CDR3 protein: CASSRVGGVEQYF
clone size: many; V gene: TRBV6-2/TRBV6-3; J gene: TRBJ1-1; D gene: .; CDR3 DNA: TGTGCCAGCAGCTTTGGGAGGGTGAACACTGAAGCTTTCTTT; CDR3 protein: CASSFGRVNTEAFF
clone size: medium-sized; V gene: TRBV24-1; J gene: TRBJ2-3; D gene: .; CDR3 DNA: TGTGCCACCAGTGATTGGGGAGTGGCTAGCACAGATACGCAGTATTTT; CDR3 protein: CATSDWGVASTDTQYF
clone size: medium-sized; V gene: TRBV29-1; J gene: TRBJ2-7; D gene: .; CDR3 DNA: TGCAGCGTTGAAGATCTCATGGAGGAGAGCCACGAGCAGTACTTC; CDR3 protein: CSVEDLMEESHEQYF
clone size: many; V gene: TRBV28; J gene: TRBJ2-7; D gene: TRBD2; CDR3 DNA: TGTGCCAGCAGTTCTACTAGCGGGAGGGCCGGTGAGCAGTACTTC; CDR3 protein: CASSSTSGRAGEQYF
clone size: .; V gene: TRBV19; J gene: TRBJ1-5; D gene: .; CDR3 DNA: TGTGCCAGTAGTCAGGACCCCGGCGACAATCAGCCCCAGCATTTT; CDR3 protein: CASSQDPGDNQPQHF
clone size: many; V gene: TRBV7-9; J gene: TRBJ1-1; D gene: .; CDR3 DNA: TGTGCCAGCAGCTTAGCGTCAGGCATGAACACTGAAGCTTTCTTT; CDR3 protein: CASSLASGMNTEAFF
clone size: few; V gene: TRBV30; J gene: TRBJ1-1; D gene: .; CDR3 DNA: TGTGCCTGGAGTGCTCTGATGAACACTGAAGCTTTCTTT; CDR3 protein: CAWSALMNTEAFF
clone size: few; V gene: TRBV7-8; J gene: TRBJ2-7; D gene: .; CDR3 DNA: TGTGCCAGCAGCTTACTTACCAACGACTACGAGCAGTACTTC; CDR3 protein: CASSLLTNDYEQYF